This T cell receptor (beta chain) was sequenced in a study of T cells in Graves' hyperthyroidism and ophthalmopathy. This clonotype was counted at least ten times. The CDR3 loop spans 15 amino acids. V was pared by 2 bases and J by 1 base, with 4 bases of the junction left unmatched. The germline V gene has CDR1 GTSNPN and CDR2 SVGIG (reference sequence). RNA transcripts provided the source from which TCR beta CDR3 regions were amplified. Initially, a first-round RT-PCR of the TCR CDR3 employed the HTBI primer set. From the multiplex PCR reads, TCRdb called clonotypes with MiXCR, one entry per CDR3 protein. The sample lists about 290,000 distinct CDR3 sequences, roughly 13% occurring once. Hyperthyroidism had been newly diagnosed in patients aged 18 to 65, and its duration was under 2 months.

This chain joins TRBV30 and TRBJ2-1, with TRBD2 matching 8 bases. The specimen sequenced was blood. The sequence derives from a woman in her thirties with Graves' hyperthyroidism that later progressed to Graves' ophthalmopathy. CDR3 amino acids: CAWSPLAGSYNEQFF. The CDR3, as DNA: TGTGCCTGGAGTCCCCTAGCGGGTTCCTACAATGAGCAGTTCTTC.